The present TCR beta chain was sequenced within a study of graft-versus-host responses after intestinal transplantation. Study overall: Transplant recipients had multivisceral, liver-intestinal, or isolated intestinal grafts. All recipients were given anti-thymocyte globulin induction, and tacrolimus and steroids were then administered for roughly three years. Study-wide results and limits: GvH clones surfaced in recipient marrow, some emerging earlier in ileum or blood.

Trimming left V 6 bases short and J 2 bases short, with 11 bases between. Looked up from germline, CDR1 is MNHNY and CDR2 is SVGAGI (reference sequence). The CDR3 is made up of 13 amino acids. Profiled with immunoSEQ multiplex PCR; TCRdb holds only in-frame clones, not every one. The sample carries fewer than 120,000 clones, roughly 93% recorded once. With regard to this clone: Its antigen is as yet unknown.

The chain has TRBV6-6 and TRBJ2-7; D might be TRBD1 or TRBD2, each matching 5 bases. The source is a human donor who received an intestinal transplant. The sample was unstimulated CD8+ T cells sorted from spleen or lymph node cells, taken before intestinal transplant. The CDR3, as DNA: TGTGCCAGCAGATCAAGGGACGCCTACGAGCAGTACTTC. Its translation: CASRSRDAYEQYF.